Listed below are T cell receptor beta chains from one sample, sequenced in a study of Ad26.COV2.S vaccination and SARS-CoV-2 variants. Measured with immunoSEQ multiplex PCR; TCRdb has only the in-frame clones, and not every one. The repertoire includes about 480,000 clones, around 88% of them detected once, and around 13% sits in the top ten. The sample here was peripheral blood, taken in a trial of Ad26.COV2.S vaccine versus placebo. The receptor source for this set is a person between 18 and 59 years old who received the Ad26.COV2.S COVID-19 vaccine or a placebo. Both conserved end residues are part of each CDR3. Each record gives: J gene, V gene, D gene, clone size, CDR3 DNA, CDR3 protein. D genes are given only for firm matches. The size of a clone is reported for some rows only, either as once, few or many, or as a class for expanded clones.

J: TRBJ2-6; V: TRBV9; D: NA; size: once; DNA: TGTGCCAGCAGCCTTAGCTCTGGGGCCAACGTCCTGACTTTC; CDR3: CASSLSSGANVLTF
J: TRBJ1-5; V: TRBV2; D: TRBD1; size: NA; DNA: TGTGCCAGCAGTCACAACAGGGGCGACAATCAGCCCCAGCATTTT; CDR3: CASSHNRGDNQPQHF
J: TRBJ2-2; V: TRBV28; D: TRBD2; size: NA; DNA: TGTGCCACCAAGCGGGGACCGAACACCGGGGAGCTGTTTTTT; CDR3: CATKRGPNTGELFF
J: TRBJ2-1; V: TRBV20-1; D: NA; size: NA; DNA: TGCAGTGCTAGTGTTGGGGGGACCTACAATGAGCAGTTCTTC; CDR3: CSASVGGTYNEQFF
J: TRBJ1-1; V: TRBV29-1; D: NA; size: NA; DNA: TGCATAGGGTGGCAGGGTGGGAACACTGAAGCTTTCTTT; CDR3: CIGWQGGNTEAFF
J: TRBJ2-5; V: TRBV5-5; D: TRBD2; size: NA; DNA: TGTGCCAGCAGCCGCAACCCCGGGGGGTCAATAGAGACCCAATACTTC; CDR3: CASSRNPGGSIETQYF
J: TRBJ2-2; V: TRBV30; D: TRBD1; size: NA; DNA: TGTGCCTGGGACAGGGCGAACACCGGGGAGCTGTTTTTT; CDR3: CAWDRANTGELFF
J: TRBJ2-1; V: TRBV20-1; D: TRBD2; size: NA; DNA: TGCAGTGCTAGTGGGCTAGCGGGATGGAATGAGCAGTTCTTC; CDR3: CSASGLAGWNEQFF
J: TRBJ2-7; V: TRBV27; D: NA; size: NA; DNA: TGTGCCAGCAGTTTATCAGGCAGGACGTCCTACGAGCAGTACTTC; CDR3: CASSLSGRTSYEQYF
J: TRBJ2-1; V: TRBV5-6; D: NA; size: NA; DNA: TGTGCCAGCAGCTTTATGGCGGTCAATGAGCAGTTCTTC; CDR3: CASSFMAVNEQFF
J: TRBJ2-7; V: TRBV30; D: TRBD2; size: NA; DNA: TGTGCATGGGATAGCGGGAGTTATGAGCAGTACTTC; CDR3: CAWDSGSYEQYF
J: TRBJ1-2; V: TRBV6-5; D: TRBD1; size: few; DNA: TGTGCCAGCCGCGGGACAGCCTTTTATGGCTACACCTTC; CDR3: CASRGTAFYGYTF
J: TRBJ2-7; V: TRBV21-1; D: NA; size: once; DNA: TGTGCCAGCAGCGCCCGGGACCGAATCACCTACGAGCAGTACTTC; CDR3: CASSARDRITYEQYF
J: TRBJ2-2; V: TRBV9; D: NA; size: NA; DNA: TGTGCCAGCAGCGTCATCGAGCGAGGTACCGGGGAGCTGTTTTTT; CDR3: CASSVIERGTGELFF
J: TRBJ2-1; V: TRBV24-1; D: TRBD1; size: NA; DNA: TGTGCCACCAGTGACAGGACAGGGTTCTCCTACAATGAGCAGTTCTTC; CDR3: CATSDRTGFSYNEQFF
J: TRBJ1-5; V: TRBV10-3; D: TRBD1; size: NA; DNA: TGTGCCATCAGTCTGGGGGACAGAAACCAGCCCCAGCATTTT; CDR3: CAISLGDRNQPQHF
J: TRBJ2-1; V: TRBV6-5; D: TRBD1; size: NA; DNA: TGTGCCAGCCGTCCGGGACAGGGAGGACGTGAGCAGTTCTTC; CDR3: CASRPGQGGREQFF
J: TRBJ1-1; V: TRBV29-1; D: NA; size: NA; DNA: TGCAGCGGACTAGAAAGGACGGATCCGAACACTGAAGCTTTCTTT; CDR3: CSGLERTDPNTEAFF
J: TRBJ2-7; V: TRBV29-1; D: NA; size: NA; DNA: TGCAGCGTTTTTCTAGACCCCCCGTCCTACGAGCAGTACTTC; CDR3: CSVFLDPPSYEQYF
J: TRBJ2-7; V: TRBV18; D: NA; size: NA; DNA: TGTGCCAGCTCACCGCCGGGACTCCTGTACGACGAGCAGTACTTC; CDR3: CASSPPGLLYDEQYF
J: TRBJ1-2; V: TRBV7-8; D: NA; size: NA; DNA: TGTGCCAGCAGCGGCGGGACAAAGAATAACTATGGCTACACCTTC; CDR3: CASSGGTKNNYGYTF
J: TRBJ2-7; V: TRBV29-1; D: TRBD1; size: NA; DNA: TGCAGCGCCCGGACAGGGACCTACGAGCAGTACTTC; CDR3: CSARTGTYEQYF
J: TRBJ2-7; V: TRBV5-4; D: NA; size: NA; DNA: TGTGCCAGCAGCCCCGGGGGAGGGGGCGGGTACGAGCAGTACTTC; CDR3: CASSPGGGGGYEQYF
J: TRBJ1-4; V: TRBV5-6; D: NA; size: NA; DNA: TGTGCCAGCAGCCTGCAAGACAGAGTGAATGAAAAACTGTTTTTT; CDR3: CASSLQDRVNEKLFF
J: TRBJ2-1; V: TRBV7-6; D: NA; size: NA; DNA: TGTGCCAGCAGCTTAGTGTCGGCGGGTTACAATGAGCAGTTCTTC; CDR3: CASSLVSAGYNEQFF
J: TRBJ1-4; V: TRBV6-5; D: NA; size: NA; DNA: TGTGCCAGCAGGCCCCGGGTCGTCCAAAATGAAAAACTGTTTTTT; CDR3: CASRPRVVQNEKLFF
J: TRBJ2-1; V: TRBV30; D: NA; size: NA; DNA: TGTGCCTGGAGCGCCTGGCGGGGACTCTCCTACAATGAGCAGTTCTTC; CDR3: CAWSAWRGLSYNEQFF
J: TRBJ2-7; V: TRBV15; D: TRBD1; size: NA; DNA: TGTGCCACCAGCCCCGACAGGGCTCTCGAGCAGTACTTC; CDR3: CATSPDRALEQYF
J: TRBJ2-1; V: TRBV19; D: TRBD1; size: NA; DNA: TGTGCCAGTAGTATAGTGAGGGACAGGGGGCGCGGGAAGCAGTTCTTC; CDR3: CASSIVRDRGRGKQFF
J: TRBJ2-7; V: TRBV2; D: NA; size: NA; DNA: TGTGCCAGCAGAGGGCGTCGGGGCTCGGTCTACGAGCAGTACTTC; CDR3: CASRGRRGSVYEQYF
J: TRBJ2-5; V: TRBV30; D: TRBD1; size: NA; DNA: TGTGCCTGGAACCGGGACAGTGGGGAGACCCAGTACTTC; CDR3: CAWNRDSGETQYF
J: TRBJ2-1; V: TRBV5-4; D: TRBD2; size: NA; DNA: TGTGCCAGCAGCTTAGGGCTAGCGGCCAATGAGCAGTTCTTC; CDR3: CASSLGLAANEQFF
J: TRBJ2-3; V: TRBV7-2; D: TRBD2; size: NA; DNA: TGTGCCAGCAGCATGACTAGCGGGAGTACAGATACGCAGTATTTT; CDR3: CASSMTSGSTDTQYF
J: TRBJ2-7; V: TRBV7-2; D: NA; size: NA; DNA: TGTGCCAGCAGCTTAGATATCGGACAGTCCGTGTACTTC; CDR3: CASSLDIGQSVYF
J: TRBJ1-6; V: TRBV11-2; D: NA; size: once; DNA: TGTGCCAGCAGTCGTGGATGGGGGGCGCAGGGGTCTTATTCACCCCTCCACTTT; CDR3: CASSRGWGAQGSYSPLHF
J: TRBJ2-1; V: TRBV5-6; D: NA; size: NA; DNA: TGTGCCAGCAGCTCAATAAGATCCTACAATGAGCAGTTCTTC; CDR3: CASSSIRSYNEQFF
J: TRBJ1-2; V: TRBV3-1/TRBV3-2; D: TRBD1; size: NA; DNA: TGTGCCAGCAGCCAAGCGGGACAGGGCCATTATGGCTACACCTTC; CDR3: CASSQAGQGHYGYTF
J: TRBJ1-5; V: TRBV25-1; D: NA; size: NA; DNA: TGTGCCAGCAGTGATATCGGGGGTAATCAGCCCCAGCATTTT; CDR3: CASSDIGGNQPQHF
J: TRBJ2-1; V: TRBV7-9; D: TRBD1; size: NA; DNA: TGTGCCAGCAGCCAAGGATCCGGGACAGGGGATGAGCAGTTCTTC; CDR3: CASSQGSGTGDEQFF
J: TRBJ1-5; V: TRBV18; D: NA; size: NA; DNA: TGTGCCAGCTCACTACAGGGTCATCTGCAGCCCCAGCATTTT; CDR3: CASSLQGHLQPQHF
J: TRBJ2-1; V: TRBV6-5; D: NA; size: NA; DNA: TGTGCCATCAGAAGGACGACCTCCTACAATGAGCAGTTCTTC; CDR3: CAIRRTTSYNEQFF
J: TRBJ2-1; V: TRBV19; D: TRBD2; size: NA; DNA: TGTGCCAGTACCCTGACTCCGGGACTAGCGTACAATGAGCAGTTCTTC; CDR3: CASTLTPGLAYNEQFF
J: TRBJ1-6; V: TRBV4-3; D: NA; size: NA; DNA: TGCGCCAGCAGCCAACAAATAGGAGATAATTCACCCCTCCACTTT; CDR3: CASSQQIGDNSPLHF
J: TRBJ1-6; V: TRBV19; D: NA; size: NA; DNA: TGTGCCAGTAGTAGAGTGGGTTTTCGTCAGGGCCTCGGGGCCCTCCACTTT; CDR3: CASSRVGFRQGLGALHF
J: TRBJ2-5; V: TRBV6-5; D: TRBD2; size: NA; DNA: TGTGCCAGCGGATATATAGCGGGAGCGGTAGAGACCCAGTACTTC; CDR3: CASGYIAGAVETQYF
J: TRBJ1-1; V: TRBV4-2; D: NA; size: few; DNA: TGTGCCAGCAGCCACCTTTCAGGGAACACTGAAGCTTTCTTT; CDR3: CASSHLSGNTEAFF
J: TRBJ1-4; V: TRBV5-1; D: NA; size: NA; DNA: TGCGCCAGCAGCCTGGGACGGGGGAAGGGTGAAAAACTGTTTTTT; CDR3: CASSLGRGKGEKLFF